A selection of T cell receptor beta chains follows, all from one sample in a study of a mutant IDH1 vaccine in newly diagnosed glioma. Method: immunoSEQ multiplex PCR; TCRdb's copy keeps in-frame clones and lacks some. There are approximately 88,000 clones in the sample; about 82% occur only once, and 6.5% to 9.5% lies in the top ten. The sequenced sample was PBMCs, obtained from a glioma patient treated with radiotherapy, temozolomide or both. Receptors were obtained from a middle-aged man with glioma. CDR3s leave out the opening cysteine and the closing phenylalanine or tryptophan. Each record gives: V gene, J gene, CDR3 protein.

V: TRBV4-2
J: TRBJ2-7
CDR3: ASSLYRGLPYEQY

V: TRBV28
J: TRBJ2-7
CDR3: ASPNRYGRMRYEQY

V: TRBV27
J: TRBJ1-2
CDR3: ASSTLQGRYAGYT

V: TRBV5-1
J: TRBJ1-3
CDR3: ASSPRGGTIY

V: TRBV6-5
J: TRBJ2-5
CDR3: ASSYSGAQFETQY

V: TRBV2
J: TRBJ2-5
CDR3: ASSEALLGAKTQY

V: TRBV7-9
J: TRBJ1-4
CDR3: ASSFNREDEKLF

V: TRBV19
J: TRBJ1-1
CDR3: ASSSWTDSAGAF

V: TRBV7-2
J: TRBJ2-7
CDR3: ASSPRGGRVEQY

V: TRBV4-1
J: TRBJ2-7
CDR3: ASSPVGSVYYEQY

V: TRBV5-1
J: TRBJ2-1
CDR3: ASSLVSQSYNEQF

V: TRBV14
J: TRBJ2-3
CDR3: ASSRGREADTQY

V: TRBV10-2
J: TRBJ2-2
CDR3: ASMRTEGGGELF

V: TRBV7-8
J: TRBJ1-5
CDR3: ASSAGRGGNQPQH

V: TRBV10-2
J: TRBJ2-3
CDR3: ASSGPGLAGGPLSTDTQY

V: TRBV7-2
J: TRBJ2-2
CDR3: ASSLAGGELF

V: TRBV19
J: TRBJ1-3
CDR3: ASTENGFGNTIY

V: TRBV5-1
J: TRBJ2-6
CDR3: ASSSSLTGANVLT

V: TRBV5-4
J: TRBJ2-1
CDR3: ASSLFQGGYNEQF

V: TRBV2
J: TRBJ2-3
CDR3: ASSDPAGREGADTQY

V: TRBV6-4
J: TRBJ2-1
CDR3: ASSDGDPNEQF

V: TRBV19
J: TRBJ2-1
CDR3: ASSPWGLHNEQF

V: TRBV7-9
J: TRBJ1-1
CDR3: ASRLGILPGLPNTEAF

V: TRBV7-9
J: TRBJ2-1
CDR3: ASAYGVEQF

V: TRBV4-3
J: TRBJ1-5
CDR3: ASSQDSGGGQPQH

V: TRBV19
J: TRBJ2-4
CDR3: ASSIPRLAGRGAKNIQY

V: TRBV30
J: TRBJ2-3
CDR3: AWSMTTSGGRDTQY

V: TRBV9
J: TRBJ2-2
CDR3: ASSDRGHGGELF

V: TRBV6-1
J: TRBJ1-5
CDR3: ASSLKGSGNQPQH

V: TRBV30
J: TRBJ2-3
CDR3: AWNVPSLGTDTQY

V: TRBV6-5
J: TRBJ2-2
CDR3: ASSYSSKTNTGELF

V: TRBV10-3
J: TRBJ1-1
CDR3: VARQGTEAF

V: TRBV7-9
J: TRBJ1-2
CDR3: ASSRDRVGGYT

V: TRBV7-9
J: TRBJ2-3
CDR3: ASSSRLTPSDTQY

V: TRBV14
J: TRBJ2-3
CDR3: ASSHAWDGITDTQY

V: TRBV19
J: TRBJ2-1
CDR3: ASSIDRNEQF

V: TRBV18
J: TRBJ2-2
CDR3: ASSPGAGELF

V: TRBV6-5
J: TRBJ2-1
CDR3: ASSYSVYNEQF

V: TRBV7-2
J: TRBJ2-2
CDR3: ASSLAGNTGELF

V: TRBV18
J: TRBJ1-3
CDR3: ASSPATGGTSGNTIY